This T cell receptor (beta chain) was sequenced during a study of siplizumab effects on memory and regulatory T cells. Study results and limitations: Siplizumab significantly reduced alloreactive sequences traceable to unstimulated CD4+ memory cells. There appeared to be greater diversity in naive T cells than in memory cells, and naive T cells seemed major contributors to the alloresponse.

Regarding this clone: Its specificity is not known.

Every sample had roughly 9.1 x 10^4 of its TCR templates assayed. Profiled with immunoSEQ multiplex PCR; TCRdb holds only in-frame clones, not every one. The data contain 85,000 to 130,000 clones, under 95% of them singletons. CDR1 and CDR2 (germline): ENHRY, SYGVKD. CDR3 length equals 14 residues. V lost 3 bases, J lost 3 bases, and 11 bases lay in between. This receptor was identified in a human donor in good health. This chain joins TRBV10-3 and TRBJ1-2; tentatively, D is TRBD1 (6 bases). Source material: Tregs sorted from blood. CDR3 coding DNA: TGTGCCATCAGTGAACAGGGAAAGGACTATGGCTACACCTTC. Amino acids: CAISEQGKDYGYTF.